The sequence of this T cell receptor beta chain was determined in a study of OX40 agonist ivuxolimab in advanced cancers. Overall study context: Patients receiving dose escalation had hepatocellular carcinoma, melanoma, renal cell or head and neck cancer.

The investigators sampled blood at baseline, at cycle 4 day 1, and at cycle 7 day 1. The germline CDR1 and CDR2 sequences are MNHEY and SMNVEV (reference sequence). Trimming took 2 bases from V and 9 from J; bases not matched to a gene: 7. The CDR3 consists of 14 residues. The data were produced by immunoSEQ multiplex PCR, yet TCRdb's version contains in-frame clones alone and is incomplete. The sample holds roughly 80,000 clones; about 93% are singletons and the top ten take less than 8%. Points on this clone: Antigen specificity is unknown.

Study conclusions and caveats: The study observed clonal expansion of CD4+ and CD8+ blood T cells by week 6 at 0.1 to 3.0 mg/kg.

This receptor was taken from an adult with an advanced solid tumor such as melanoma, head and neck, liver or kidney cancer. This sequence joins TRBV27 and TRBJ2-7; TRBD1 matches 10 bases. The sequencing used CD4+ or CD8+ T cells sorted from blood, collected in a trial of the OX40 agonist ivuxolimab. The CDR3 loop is CASSLGTGVGGQYF. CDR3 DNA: TGTGCCAGCAGTTTAGGGACAGGGGTTGGGGGGCAGTACTTC.